Listed here is a single TCR beta chain. Time point denoted: peripheral blood 6 weeks after treatment start. These data belong to a study of PD-L1 blockade in urothelial cancer. Study as a whole: Patients began atezolizumab, 1,200 mg intravenously every 3 weeks, at some point between 2012 and 2014. Blood samples had a median of 141,255 T cells, just under 85,000 unique TCRs, and clonality approximately 0.086.

Each PCR reaction had synthetic TCR analog templates spiked into it. Method: immunoSEQ multiplex PCR; TCRdb's copy keeps in-frame clones and lacks some. The data show nearly 50,000 clones, 80% to 90% seen once. Germline-derived CDR1 and CDR2 are MNHEY and SMNVEV (reference sequence). The trim removed 6 bases at V and 6 bases at J, leaving 11 bases unmatched. The CDR3 sequence is 16 residues long. The rearrangement joins TRBV27 to TRBJ2-2, with TRBD2 matching over 9 bases. The specimen comprised PBMCs, sampled around atezolizumab (anti-PD-L1) treatment. The sequence derives from a man aged 70-80 years with urothelial cancer. CDR3 in DNA: TGTGCCAGCAGATCCTATGGCGGGAGGGCGGCCGGGGAGCTGTTTTTT. It codes for CASRSYGGRAAGELFF.